This record covers a single TCR beta chain. Antigen unknown. Germline CDR1 and CDR2: PRHDT and FYEKMQ (reference sequence). This CDR3 is built from 13 residues. This sample was included in a study of CXCR3-negative and CXCR3-positive naive CD8 T cells. The authors made the TRB cDNA libraries by 5' RACE using UMI labels. TCRdb reprocessed the 5' RACE reads, with one entry per CDR3 protein and no DNA. The sample's table shows 90,000 to 150,000 distinct CDR3 sequences. The CD45RO-CCR7+CD27+CD95- phenotype denoted naive CD8+ T cells. Study-level findings and limits: Memory CD8+ cells had much lower diversity, and both naive subsets had comparably high diversity. Greater hydrophobicity was found in TRB CDR3s of CXCR3-positive naive cells than of CXCR3-negative naive cells. Similar TRBV-TRBJ usage characterized naive CXCR3-negative and CXCR3-positive cells; memory cells differed.

Input material: naive CXCR3+ CD8+ T cells from blood. Documented subset: CD45RO-CCR7+CD27+CD95- naive CD8+ T cells expressing CXCR3 (TNR3+). The rearrangement joins TRBV13 to TRBJ2-5. The TCR originated in a human donor in good health. Some clones in this sample may be carry-over from other donors' samples. CDR3 sequence: CASSLGPDGTQYF.